Presented here are 22 T cell receptor beta chains from one specimen sequenced in a study of naive and memory T cell subsets. Both TRBC1 and TRBC2 were covered by a beta constant-region primer of two equimolar oligonucleotides. Nested alpha and beta constant-region primers with the SP2 primer drove four PCR rounds on ligated cDNA. One entry per CDR3 protein, called by TCRdb with MiXCR from the UMI-ligation and nested PCR reads. This table has about 2,700 distinct CDR3 sequences, about 5.2% appearing once. Sequencing input: CD4+ TEMRA cells from blood. Regarding subset: effector memory re-expressing CD45RA, CD45RA+ CD27-. Source of these receptors: a human donor in good health.

The table lists this clonotype with many counts. The rearrangement links TRBV28 to TRBJ2-3, with 12 bases aligning to TRBD2. From germline, CDR1 is MDHEN and CDR2 SYDVKM. The CDR3 is 16 residues long. Trimming at V came to 5 bases and at J to 4 bases, leaving 7 bases not matched to a gene. The CDR3 loop is CASSPAGLAGADTQYF. Written as DNA, the CDR3 is TGTGCCAGCAGTCCCGCGGGACTAGCGGGCGCAGATACGCAGTATTTT.

This clonotype has at least ten counts. The V call is TRBV5-6, the J call TRBJ2-7; 8 bases match TRBD2. This CDR3 has 13 residues. V trimming: 2 bases; J trimming: 5 bases; junction bases outside the gene matches: 3. The germline V gene encodes CDR1 SGHDT and CDR2 YYEEEE. CDR3 protein: CASSFSGSHEQYF. As DNA, the CDR3 is TGTGCCAGCAGCTTCAGCGGGAGCCACGAGCAGTACTTC. The full variable domain, rest sourced from reference TRBV5-6 and TRBJ2-7, is DAGVTQSPTHLIKTRGQQVTLRCSPKSGHDTVSWYQQALGQGPQFIFQYYEEEERQRGNFPDRFSGHQFPNYSSELNVNALLLGDSALYLCASSFSGSHEQYFGPGTRLTVT.

This clonotype came up a few times. V usage is TRBV27 and J usage is TRBJ1-5; perhaps TRBD1 as D (5 bases). Deletions cut 2 bases from V and 9 bases from J, with 11 bases between. The CDR3 runs 13 residues. Germline CDR1 MNHEY, CDR2 SMNVEV (reference sequence). DNA for the CDR3: TGTGCCAGCAGTTTAGGGGCCCCAGGGCCCCAGCATTTT. It yields the protein CASSLGAPGPQHF.

This clonotype was observed a handful of times. In nucleotides, the CDR3 is TGCGCCAGCAGCTCGGCACGCCGGGAAGAGCAGTTCTTC. Translation: CASSSARREEQFF. V usage is TRBV5-1 and J usage is TRBJ2-1, with D possibly being TRBD2 (5 bases). Germline V gene data show CDR1 as SGHRS and CDR2 as YFSETQ. This CDR3 contains 13 residues. Trimming pared 3 bases from V and 10 bases from J, leaving 14 bases between.

This clonotype is categorized as medium-sized. The chain couples TRBV19 to TRBJ2-7; weak D call: TRBD1 (5 bases). CDR1 is LNHDA and CDR2 is SQIVND in the germline V gene (reference sequence). Trimming took off 2 bases at V and 3 bases at J, with 8 bases between the two ends. This CDR3 has 13 residues. The CDR3 DNA is TGTGCCAGTAGTATATCAGGGCGCTACGAGCAGTACTTC. Its translation: CASSISGRYEQYF.

The V and J genes are TRBV7-9 and TRBJ2-5, with TRBD1 matching over 8 bases. Germline CDR1 reads SEHNR; CDR2 reads FQNEAQ (reference sequence). The V segment lost 5 bases and the J segment 5 bases; nucleotides outside the gene matches: 4. The CDR3 spans 13 residues. The CDR3 sequence: CASSGTGGETQYF. CDR3 in DNA: TGTGCCAGCAGCGGTACAGGGGGGGAGACCCAGTACTTC.

This clonotype counts as medium-sized. The chain combines TRBV5-1 with TRBJ2-6; D possibly corresponds to TRBD2 (5 bases). The V and J ends lost 0 bases and 2 bases respectively, with 9 bases between them. The CDR3 has 16 residues. Germline V gene lookup returns CDR1 SGHRS and CDR2 YFSETQ. CDR3 DNA sequence: TGCGCCAGCAGCTTGGATTCCGGGGCTGGGGCCAACGTCCTGACTTTC. It yields the protein CASSLDSGAGANVLTF.

Sample share makes this clonotype medium-sized. V is TRBV7-9 and J is TRBJ1-3; D call uncertain. In germline, CDR1 is SEHNR, CDR2 FQNEAQ (reference sequence). This CDR3 comprises 14 residues. The V and J ends lost 4 bases and 0 bases respectively, with 7 bases between them. CDR3 sequence reads: CASSSTYSGNTIYF. The CDR3 DNA sequence: TGTGCCAGCAGCTCGACATACTCTGGAAACACCATATATTTT.

The chain has TRBV6-2 or TRBV6-3 and TRBJ2-1; no clear D gene. Looked up from germline, CDR1 is MNHEY and CDR2 is SVGEGT. The V gene lost 5 bases and the J gene lost 2 bases, with 13 bases spanning the gap. There are 15 residues in the CDR3. This CDR3 reads CASSPFIEAYNEQFF. CDR3 DNA: TGTGCCAGCAGTCCATTCATAGAGGCCTACAATGAGCAGTTCTTC.

In this sample, this clonotype turned up many times. This chain uses TRBV29-1 with TRBJ2-1, with 9 bases matching TRBD2. CDR3 size: 18 residues. Germline loops: CDR1 SQVTM, CDR2 ANQGSEA. The J segment lost 8 bases and the V segment lost 4 bases, leaving 21 bases of the junction unmatched. The CDR3 loop is CSVGTPRLAGILVDEQFF. The CDR3 coding sequence is TGCAGCGTTGGGACGCCGAGGCTAGCGGGAATACTTGTAGATGAGCAGTTCTTC.

This clonotype was seen ten or more times. The chain carries TRBV7-9 and TRBJ2-2, with 9 bases lining up with TRBD2. The CDR3 runs 16 residues. V dropped 5 bases and J dropped 0; count of bases not matched to a gene: 4. Germline values: CDR1 SEHNR, CDR2 FQNEAQ (reference sequence). CDR3 sequence reads: CASSTQREANTGELFF. CDR3 nucleotides: TGTGCCAGCAGCACCCAGCGGGAGGCGAACACCGGGGAGCTGTTTTTT.

A few counts support this clonotype. The V gene is TRBV9, the J gene TRBJ1-1; D uncertain. CDR3 size: 13 residues. The germline gives CDR1 SGDLS, CDR2 YYNGEE. V was clipped by 0 bases and J by 0 bases, with 3 bases between them. CDR3 loop: CASSVAVNTEAFF. DNA for the CDR3: TGTGCCAGCAGCGTAGCCGTGAACACTGAAGCTTTCTTT. Full variable domain (rest looked up from reference TRBV9 and TRBJ1-1): DSGVTQTPKHLITATGQRVTLRCSPRSGDLSVYWYQQSLDQGLQFLIQYYNGEERAKGNILERFSAQQFPDLHSELNLSSLELGDSALYFCASSVAVNTEAFFGQGTRLTVV.

By sample share, this clonotype is medium-sized. This sequence joins TRBV27 and TRBJ2-7, with unresolved D. V was clipped by 5 bases and J by 0 bases, with 14 bases between them. The CDR3 has 15 amino acids. Germline V CDR1 and CDR2: MNHEY, SMNVEV (reference sequence). The CDR3 loop is CASSPWVSASYEQYF. For the CDR3, the DNA is TGTGCCAGCAGTCCGTGGGTCTCGGCCTCCTACGAGCAGTACTTC.

This clonotype qualifies as medium-sized (0.01 to 0.1%). This sequence joins TRBV3-1 and TRBJ1-6, with 7 bases fitting TRBD1. The germline V gene has CDR1 LGHDT and CDR2 YNNKEL (reference sequence). Germline trimming cut 1 base from V and 14 bases from J; bases unmatched to any gene: 5. This CDR3 region has 13 residues. This CDR3 is CASSQAGGQALHF. The CDR3 nucleotides are TGTGCCAGCAGCCAAGCAGGGGGGCAGGCCCTCCACTTT.

By share, this clonotype counts as medium-sized. The chain recombines TRBV20-1 with TRBJ1-2, with 11 bases aligning to TRBD1. The CDR3 sequence is 14 residues long. V dropped 4 bases and J dropped 2; count of bases not matched to a gene: 3. Germline values: CDR1 DFQATT, CDR2 SNEGSKA (reference sequence). The DNA for the CDR3 is TGCAGTGCTACCTGGGACAGGGGGAACTATGGCTACACCTTC. Translation gives CSATWDRGNYGYTF.

The chain recombines TRBV30 with TRBJ2-2, with 8 nucleotides matching TRBD2. CDR1 and CDR2 (germline): GTSNPN, SVGIG (reference sequence). The junction had 9 bases not matched to a gene; V was cut back by 4 bases and J by 8 bases. The CDR3 covers 14 residues. In nucleotides, the CDR3 is TGTGCCTGGAAAGCGGGAGAGGAAAAAGGGGAGCTGTTTTTT. Encoded protein: CAWKAGEEKGELFF.

This clonotype has ten or more counts. This chain links TRBV6-2 or TRBV6-3 with TRBJ2-3; D may be TRBD2 (6 bases). V was cut by 5 bases and J by 3 bases, with 18 bases left in between. This CDR3 is 16 amino acids long. Germline V gene sequence: CDR1 MNHEY, CDR2 SVGEGT. CDR3 protein: CASSPLGGDGTDTQYF. The CDR3 coding sequence is TGTGCCAGCAGTCCCCTCGGGGGAGATGGTACAGATACGCAGTATTTT.

This clonotype has ten or more counts. CDR3 in amino acids: CASSTQLSGPYEQYF. In nucleotides, the CDR3 is TGTGCCAGCTCCACCCAACTCAGCGGACCCTACGAGCAGTACTTC. The gene calls are TRBV7-2 and TRBJ2-7; possible D gene TRBD2, 5 bases. With 8 bases removed from V and 2 bases from J, the gap between germline ends came to 19 bases. The germline gives CDR1 SGHTA, CDR2 FQGNSA. The CDR3 extends over 15 amino acids. The full variable domain, in which reference TRBV7-2 and TRBJ2-7 provide the parts outside the CDR3, is GAGVSQSPSNKVTEKGKDVELRCDPISGHTALYWYRQSLGQGLEFLIYFQGNSAPDKSGLPSDRFSAERTGGSVSTLTIQRTQQEDSAVYLCASSTQLSGPYEQYFGPGTRLTVT.

By share, this clonotype ranks as large. The chain joins TRBV27 to TRBJ2-6, with 7 bases aligning to TRBD1. With V trimmed by 9 bases and J by 2 bases, 10 bases remained unmatched. The CDR3 spans 16 residues. Germline V gene lookup returns CDR1 MNHEY and CDR2 SMNVEV (reference sequence). The CDR3 DNA is TGTGCCAGTTCTATGATACAGGGGACTGGGGCCAACGTCCTGACTTTC. Translating gives CASSMIQGTGANVLTF.

This clonotype was counted ten times or more. The V gene is TRBV28, the J gene TRBJ2-7, with TRBD2 matching over 7 bases. Germline CDR1 is MDHEN and CDR2 is SYDVKM. The CDR3 sequence is 13 residues long. V gave up 6 bases and J gave up 5 bases; unmatched junction bases: 7. In nucleotides, the CDR3 is TGTGCCAGCAGATGGGGGGGGGGGGACGAGCAGTACTTC. This encodes CASRWGGGDEQYF.

By its share, this clonotype is medium-sized (0.01 to 0.1%). The rearrangement uses TRBV20-1 and TRBJ2-7, with TRBD1 as a possible D gene (6 bases). The CDR3 runs to 13 residues. Trimming took off 2 bases at V and 2 bases at J, with 10 bases between the two ends. Germline lookup yields CDR1 DFQATT and CDR2 SNEGSKA (reference sequence). The CDR3 sequence is CSARKGEPYEQYF. In DNA form, the CDR3 reads TGCAGTGCTAGAAAGGGGGAGCCCTACGAGCAGTACTTC.

The sample holds a few counts of this clonotype. The rearrangement links TRBV28 to TRBJ1-1, with D hard to call. Germline assignment: CDR1 MDHEN and CDR2 SYDVKM. This CDR3 has 12 residues. V was shortened by 1 base and J by 11 bases, with 11 bases between the two germline ends. CDR3 sequence (DNA): TGTGCCAGCAGTTTATTCCCGTTTGGGGCTTTCTTT. This codes for CASSLFPFGAFF.